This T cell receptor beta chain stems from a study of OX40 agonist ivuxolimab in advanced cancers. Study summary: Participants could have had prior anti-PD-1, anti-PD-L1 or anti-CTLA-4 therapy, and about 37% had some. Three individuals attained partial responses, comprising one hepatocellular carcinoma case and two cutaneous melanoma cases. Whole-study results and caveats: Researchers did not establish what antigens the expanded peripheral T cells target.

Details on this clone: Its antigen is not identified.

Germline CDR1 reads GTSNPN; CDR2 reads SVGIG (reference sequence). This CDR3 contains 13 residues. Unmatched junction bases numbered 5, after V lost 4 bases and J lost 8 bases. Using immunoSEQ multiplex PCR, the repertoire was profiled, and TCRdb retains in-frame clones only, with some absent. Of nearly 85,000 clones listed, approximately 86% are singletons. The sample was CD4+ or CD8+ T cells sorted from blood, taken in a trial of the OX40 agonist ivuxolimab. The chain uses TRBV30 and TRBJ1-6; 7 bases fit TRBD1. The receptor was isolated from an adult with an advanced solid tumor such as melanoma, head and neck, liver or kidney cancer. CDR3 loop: CAWKGTEDSPLHF. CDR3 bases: TGTGCCTGGAAGGGGACAGAAGATTCACCCCTCCACTTT. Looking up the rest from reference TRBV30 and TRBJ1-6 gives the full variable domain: SQTIHQWPATLVQPVGSPLSLECTVEGTSNPNLYWYRQAAGRGLQLLFYSVGIGQISSEVPQNLSASRPQDRQFILSSKKLLLSDSGFYLCAWKGTEDSPLHFGNGTRLTVT.